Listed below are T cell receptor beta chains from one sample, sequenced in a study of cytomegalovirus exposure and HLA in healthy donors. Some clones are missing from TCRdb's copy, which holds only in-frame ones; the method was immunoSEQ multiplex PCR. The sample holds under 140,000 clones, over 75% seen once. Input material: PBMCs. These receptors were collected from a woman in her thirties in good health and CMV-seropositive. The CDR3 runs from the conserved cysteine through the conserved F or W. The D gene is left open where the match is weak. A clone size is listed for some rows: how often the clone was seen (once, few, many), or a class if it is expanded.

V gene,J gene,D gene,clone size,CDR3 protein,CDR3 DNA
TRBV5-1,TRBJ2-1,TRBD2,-,CASSPGLAGKVVF,TGCGCCAGCAGCCCGGGACTAGCGGGAAAAGTGGTCTTC
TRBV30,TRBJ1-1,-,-,CAWSPRTDTEAFF,TGTGCCTGGAGTCCTCGGACAGACACTGAAGCTTTCTTT
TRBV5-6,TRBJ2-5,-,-,CASSENRETQYF,TGTGCCAGCAGCGAAAACAGGGAGACCCAGTACTTC
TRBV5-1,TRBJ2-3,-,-,CASSLRPNGADTQYF,TGCGCCAGCAGCTTGCGACCGAACGGGGCAGATACGCAGTATTTT
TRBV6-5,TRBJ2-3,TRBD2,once,CASSYSGLAGIDTQYF,TGTGCCAGCAGTTATTCCGGACTAGCGGGGATAGATACGCAGTATTTT
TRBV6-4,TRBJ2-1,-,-,CASSDGENHEQFF,TGTGCCAGCAGTGACGGTGAGAACCATGAGCAGTTCTTC
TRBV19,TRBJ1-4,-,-,CASSTDITTNEKLFF,TGTGCCAGTAGTACGGACATCACCACTAATGAAAAACTGTTTTTT
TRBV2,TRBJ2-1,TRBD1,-,CASIGTGLSEQFF,TGTGCCAGCATCGGGACAGGGTTGAGTGAGCAGTTCTTC
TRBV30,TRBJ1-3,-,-,CAYSEGSSGNTIYF,TGTGCTTATAGTGAGGGCTCCTCTGGAAACACCATATATTTT
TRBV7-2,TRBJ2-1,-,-,CASSSLINEQFF,TGTGCCAGCAGTTCACTCATCAATGAGCAGTTCTTC
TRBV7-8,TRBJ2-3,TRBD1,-,CASSQPKTGGSDTQYF,TGTGCCAGCAGCCAACCAAAGACAGGGGGCTCAGATACGCAGTATTTT
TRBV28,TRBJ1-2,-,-,CASSPDRTDYGYTF,TGTGCCAGCAGTCCAGACAGGACGGACTATGGCTACACCTTC
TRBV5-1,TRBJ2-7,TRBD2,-,CASSASGAGGLYF,TGCGCCAGCAGCGCCTCTGGGGCGGGGGGGCTCTACTTC
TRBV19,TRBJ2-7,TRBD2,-,CASRETLAGGSYEQYF,TGTGCCAGTAGGGAAACCTTAGCGGGAGGTTCCTACGAGCAGTACTTC
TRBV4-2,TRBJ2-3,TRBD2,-,CASSQGGLAGLTDTQYF,TGTGCCAGCAGCCAAGGGGGACTAGCGGGACTCACAGATACGCAGTATTTT
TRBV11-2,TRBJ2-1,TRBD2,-,CASSLGGGVNEQFF,TGTGCCAGCAGCTTAGGCGGGGGTGTCAATGAGCAGTTCTTC
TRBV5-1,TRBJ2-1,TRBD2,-,CASSIGTSDEQFF,TGCGCCAGCAGCATCGGGACTAGCGATGAGCAGTTCTTC
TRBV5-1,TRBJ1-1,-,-,CASRRDNMNTEAFF,TGCGCCAGTCGCCGGGACAATATGAACACTGAAGCTTTCTTT
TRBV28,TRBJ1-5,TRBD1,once,CASSLGQAYQPQHF,TGTGCCAGCAGTTTGGGACAGGCCTATCAGCCCCAGCATTTT
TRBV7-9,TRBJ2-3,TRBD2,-,CASSSGTSGTDTQYF,TGTGCCAGCAGCTCCGGGACTAGCGGGACAGATACGCAGTATTTT
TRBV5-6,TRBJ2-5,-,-,CASSSAGRETQYF,TGTGCCAGCAGCTCTGCAGGCCGGGAGACCCAGTACTTC
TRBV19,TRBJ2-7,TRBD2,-,CASGTSGGSYEQYF,TGTGCCAGCGGGACTAGCGGGGGCTCCTACGAGCAGTACTTC
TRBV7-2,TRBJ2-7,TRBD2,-,CASSRTSGGAGEQYF,TGTGCCAGCAGCCGAACTAGCGGGGGGGCGGGCGAGCAGTACTTC
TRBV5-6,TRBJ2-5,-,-,CASSGRSPGETQYF,TGTGCCAGCAGCGGGCGGAGCCCAGGGGAGACCCAGTACTTC
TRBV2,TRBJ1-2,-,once,CASRSRSGSANYGYTF,TGTGCCAGCAGGTCCCGTTCAGGTTCAGCTAACTATGGCTACACCTTC
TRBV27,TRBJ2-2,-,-,CASRFLGGTGELFF,TGTGCCAGCAGGTTCCTAGGGGGCACCGGGGAGCTGTTTTTT
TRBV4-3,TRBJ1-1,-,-,CASSQNSERTEAFF,TGCGCCAGCAGCCAGAATTCCGAGCGCACTGAAGCTTTCTTT
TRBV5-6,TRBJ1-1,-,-,CASSLVRDWDTEAFF,TGTGCCAGCAGCTTGGTGAGGGATTGGGACACTGAAGCTTTCTTT
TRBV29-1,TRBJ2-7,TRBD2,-,CSAGTSGRNEQYF,TGCAGCGCTGGGACTAGCGGGAGAAACGAGCAGTACTTC
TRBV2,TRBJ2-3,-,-,CASSNRVGTDTQYF,TGTGCCAGCAGTAACAGGGTCGGCACAGATACGCAGTATTTT